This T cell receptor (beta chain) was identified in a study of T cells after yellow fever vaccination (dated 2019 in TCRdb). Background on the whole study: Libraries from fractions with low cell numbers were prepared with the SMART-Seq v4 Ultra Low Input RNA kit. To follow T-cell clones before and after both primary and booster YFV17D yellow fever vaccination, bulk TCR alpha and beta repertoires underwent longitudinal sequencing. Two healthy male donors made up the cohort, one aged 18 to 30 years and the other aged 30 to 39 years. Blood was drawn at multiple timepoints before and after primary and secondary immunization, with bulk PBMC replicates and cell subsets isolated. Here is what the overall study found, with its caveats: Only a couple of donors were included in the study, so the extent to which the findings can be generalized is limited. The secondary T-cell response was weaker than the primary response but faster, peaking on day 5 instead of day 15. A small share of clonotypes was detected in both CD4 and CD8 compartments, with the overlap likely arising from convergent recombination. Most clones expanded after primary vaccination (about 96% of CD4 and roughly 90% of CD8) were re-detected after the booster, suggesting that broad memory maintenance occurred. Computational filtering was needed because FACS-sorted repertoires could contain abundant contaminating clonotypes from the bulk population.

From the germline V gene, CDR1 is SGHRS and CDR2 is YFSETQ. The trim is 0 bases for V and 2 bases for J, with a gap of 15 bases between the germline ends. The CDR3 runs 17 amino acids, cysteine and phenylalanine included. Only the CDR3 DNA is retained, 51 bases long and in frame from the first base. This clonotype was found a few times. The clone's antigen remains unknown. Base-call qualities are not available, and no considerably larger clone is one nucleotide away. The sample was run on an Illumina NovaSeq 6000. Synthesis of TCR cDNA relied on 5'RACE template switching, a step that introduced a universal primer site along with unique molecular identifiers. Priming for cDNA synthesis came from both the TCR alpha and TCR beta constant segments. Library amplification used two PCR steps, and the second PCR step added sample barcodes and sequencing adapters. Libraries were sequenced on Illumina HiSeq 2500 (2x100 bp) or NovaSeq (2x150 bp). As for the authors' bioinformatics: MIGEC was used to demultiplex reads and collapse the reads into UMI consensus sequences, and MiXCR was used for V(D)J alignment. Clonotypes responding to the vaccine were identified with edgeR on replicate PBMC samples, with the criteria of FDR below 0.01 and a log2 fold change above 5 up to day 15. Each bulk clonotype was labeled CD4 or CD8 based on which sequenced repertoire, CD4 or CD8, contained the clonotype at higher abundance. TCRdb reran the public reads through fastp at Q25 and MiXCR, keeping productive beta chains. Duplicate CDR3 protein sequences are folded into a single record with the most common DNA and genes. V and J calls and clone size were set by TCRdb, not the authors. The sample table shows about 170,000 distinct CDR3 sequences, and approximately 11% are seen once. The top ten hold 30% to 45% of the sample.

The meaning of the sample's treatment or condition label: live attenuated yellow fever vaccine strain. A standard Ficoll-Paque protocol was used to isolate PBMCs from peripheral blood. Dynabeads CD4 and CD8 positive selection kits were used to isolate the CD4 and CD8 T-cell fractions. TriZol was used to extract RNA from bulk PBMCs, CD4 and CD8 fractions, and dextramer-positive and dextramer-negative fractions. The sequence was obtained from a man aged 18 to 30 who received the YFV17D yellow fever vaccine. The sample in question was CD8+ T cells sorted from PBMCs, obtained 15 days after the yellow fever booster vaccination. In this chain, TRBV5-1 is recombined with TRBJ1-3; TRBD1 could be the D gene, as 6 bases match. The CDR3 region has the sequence CASSLAEGVRTGNTIYF. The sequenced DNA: TGCGCCAGCAGCTTGGCCGAGGGGGTCCGTACTGGAAACACCATATATTTT.